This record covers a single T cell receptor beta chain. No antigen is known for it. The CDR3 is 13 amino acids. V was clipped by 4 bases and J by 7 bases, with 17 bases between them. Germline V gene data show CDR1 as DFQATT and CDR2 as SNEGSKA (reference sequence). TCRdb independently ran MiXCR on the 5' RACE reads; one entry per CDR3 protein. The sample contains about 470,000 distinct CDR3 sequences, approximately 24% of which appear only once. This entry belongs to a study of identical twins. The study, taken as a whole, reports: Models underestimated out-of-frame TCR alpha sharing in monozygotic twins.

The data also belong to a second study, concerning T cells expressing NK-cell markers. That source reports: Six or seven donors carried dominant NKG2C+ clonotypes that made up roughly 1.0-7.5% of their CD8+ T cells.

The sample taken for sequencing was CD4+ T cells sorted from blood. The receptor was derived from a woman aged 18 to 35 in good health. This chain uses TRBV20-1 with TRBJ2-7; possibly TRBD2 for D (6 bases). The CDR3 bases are TGCAGTGCTACCCGGGACTCCCCAGGAGAGCAGTACTTC. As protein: CSATRDSPGEQYF.